The present T cell receptor beta chain was sequenced within a study of T cells after yellow fever vaccination. Points from the study as a whole: Some clonotypes were seen in both the CD4 and the CD8 compartments. These made up a small share and likely arose from convergent recombination.

The CDR3 contains 15 residues. Per the germline V gene, CDR1 is SGDLS and CDR2 is YYNGEE. With V trimmed by 0 bases and J by 5 bases, 5 bases remained unmatched. Concerning this clonotype: Its specificity is not known.

For TCR, cDNA came from 5'RACE template switching, which added a universal primer site and UMIs. TCRdb independently ran MiXCR on the 5' RACE reads; one entry per CDR3 protein. The data show hundreds of thousands of distinct CDR3 sequences, over 9% seen once. Sequences were derived from PBMCs, sampled on the day of the yellow fever booster vaccination. The chain links TRBV9 to TRBJ2-1, with 7 bases fitting TRBD2. The TCR comes from a man between 25 and 39 years old who received the YFV17D yellow fever vaccine. The CDR3 spells CASSVGLAEDNEQFF. The CDR3 nucleotides read TGTGCCAGCAGCGTAGGGCTAGCGGAGGACAATGAGCAGTTCTTC.